Below, 3 T cell receptor beta chains from the same sample are listed, as sequenced in a study of glioma-infiltrating T cells after dendritic cell vaccination (dated by TCRdb to the mid-2010s). Receptors were amplified or captured by the immunoSEQ multiplex PCR assay. In TCRdb, the immuneACCESS table is reduced to in-frame sequences with V and J assigned. These tables do not hold every clone; where another copy was compared, an unresolved V gene accounts for under half, and the others remain unexplained. The sample table records 80,000 to 100,000 clones; around 80% of these occur just once. The ten largest clonotypes hold 5.5% to 7% of the sample. Here the sequenced sample was blood, taken before dendritic cell vaccination. The receptor set was obtained from a human donor with glioblastoma.

The J gene is TRBJ1-5, the V gene TRBV19, with 9 bases aligning to TRBD1. Germline trimming cut 9 bases from V and 3 bases from J; bases unmatched to any gene: 6. Germline V gene data show CDR1 as LNHDA and CDR2 as SQIVND (reference sequence). The CDR3 totals 14 residues. The CDR3 DNA sequence: TGTGCCAGCGGCGACAGGGGGGTCAATCAGCCCCAGCATTTT. Amino acids: CASGDRGVNQPQHF.

This chain connects TRBV21-1 to TRBJ2-1; TRBD1, the table's D call, was not compared with the DNA. TRBV21-1 is an annotated pseudogene. The CDR3 is made up of 16 amino acids. CDR3 amino acids: CASSKAWTGAYNEQFF. CDR3 bases: TGTGCCAGCAGCAAAGCTTGGACAGGTGCCTACAATGAGCAGTTCTTC.

The chain employs TRBV4-1 and TRBJ1-2; 9 bases map to TRBD1. Germline-derived CDR1 and CDR2 are MGHRA and YSYEKL. The length of the CDR3 is 14 residues. V shed 4 bases and J 6 bases; nucleotides not matched to a gene: 6. The CDR3 DNA reads as TGCGCCAGCAGCCGACAGGACAGGGGTGATGGCTACACCTTC. This sequence encodes CASSRQDRGDGYTF.